This T cell receptor beta chain was identified in a study of beta chain features in type 1 diabetes. Turning to the study itself: About 110,000,000 sorted cells were examined across all samples. Study outcomes and limitations: Insertions at VDJ junctions were less frequent in type 1 diabetes patients. These patients also deleted more nucleotides at the same junctions. Healthy donors had naive, central memory and Treg TCRB repertoires that appeared less similar than those seen among patients. Shortening that was moderate but significant affected the TCRB CDR3s of Type 1 diabetes patients in all four CD4+ subsets.

Populations isolated by sorting all had purity greater than 95%. Expressed TCRB transcripts got sequenced, as all isolated RNA was reverse transcribed. Produced via immunoSEQ multiplex PCR; TCRdb's table is partial and in-frame only. The sample contains 150,000 to 200,000 clones, about 9% of which appear only once. This clone was counted only a few times. Its antigen is still unknown. This CDR3 is also generated by other DNA sequences in the sample. CDR3 length: 12 residues. Germline V gene data show CDR1 as SGHTA and CDR2 as FQGNSA. V was pared by 3 bases and J by 5 bases, with 6 bases between. V gene TRBV7-2 combines with J gene TRBJ2-3, with a tentative D call TRBD2 (5 bases). This clonotype was obtained from a young woman with type 1 diabetes. Sequences were obtained from central memory CD4+ T cells from blood. Written as DNA, the CDR3 is TGTGCCAGCAGCTTGAGGGTAGATACGCAGTATTTT. Translated, it gives CASSLRVDTQYF. Full variable domain (remainder filled in from reference TRBV7-2 and TRBJ2-3): GAGVSQSPSNKVTEKGKDVELRCDPISGHTALYWYRQSLGQGLEFLIYFQGNSAPDKSGLPSDRFSAERTGGSVSTLTIQRTQQEDSAVYLCASSLRVDTQYFGPGTRLTVL.